This TCR beta chain is from a study of T-cell reconstitution after alpha-beta-depleted transplantation in children. Notes on the study in general: Several hundred expanded graft clones reportedly gave rise to the alpha-beta T cells present about two months after transplant. Elevated TCRbeta diversity at day 60 was traced, in some patients, to surviving recipient T cells and thymic progenitors. At the one-year point after transplant, T-cell counts and TCRbeta diversity were found to come mostly from T cells that had been newly produced.

Between the trimmed V and J ends, which lost 4 bases and 0 bases, there was a span of 13 bases. CDR1 and CDR2 (germline): SGHDT, YYEEEE. This CDR3 is built from 15 residues. A remark on this clonotype: Its antigen is currently unknown.

During its preparation, the TCRbeta library received unique molecular identifiers. TCRdb reanalysed the PCR reads using MiXCR and keeps one entry per CDR3 protein. The sample has about 1,000,000 distinct CDR3 sequences; roughly 29% are singletons. The TCR comes from a boy under two years old who had a stem cell transplant for SCID, so the T cells may come from the graft donor. V is TRBV5-6 and J is TRBJ1-2; D is unclear. The sequenced sample was PBMCs, mostly from graft donor cells, obtained 360 days after TCRalphabeta/CD19-depleted stem cell transplant. The CDR3 sequence: CASSPPAAPNYGYTF. CDR3 DNA sequence: TGTGCCAGCAGCCCCCCGGCAGCCCCTAACTATGGCTACACCTTC.